This T cell receptor (beta chain) is drawn from a study of T cell repertoires in cytomegalovirus infection. General study points: The study found HLA-C-restricted CMV-specific TCR beta clonotypes dominating the ex vivo response.

The junction had 2 bases not matched to a gene; V was cut back by 3 bases and J by 6 bases. CDR3 length: 13 amino acids. Germline lookup yields CDR1 MNHEY and CDR2 SVGEGT. Regarding this clonotype: Its specificity is unknown.

TCRdb re-analysed the reads in MiXCR, keeping a single row per CDR3 protein. The table lists approximately 170,000 distinct CDR3 sequences, approximately 17% of them singletons. V usage is TRBV6-2 or TRBV6-3 and J usage is TRBJ2-1; 7 bases match TRBD2. The material sequenced was CD8+ T cells from PBMCs. This clonotype was sampled from a human donor in good health (CMV status not recorded). Some clones in this sample may be carry-over from other donors' samples. CDR3 residues: CASSYWTSNEQFF. The CDR3 nucleotides read TGTGCCAGCAGTTATTGGACTAGCAATGAGCAGTTCTTC.